What follows is one TCR beta chain and its context. Germline lookup yields CDR1 ENHRY and CDR2 SYGVKD. CDR3 size: 13 residues. The ends lost 8 bases at V and 9 bases at J; junction bases unmatched: 5. The data stem from a study of T cell changes during pregnancy in multiple sclerosis. Clones were read by immunoSEQ multiplex PCR, and TCRdb kept only the in-frame ones, dropping some. The data hold under 40,000 clones, with 75% to 95% observed a single time. The chain employs TRBV10-3 and TRBJ2-1; 12 bases fit TRBD1. This receptor was taken from a female donor in good health, enrolled as a control in a pregnancy study. This specimen consisted of CD4+ T cells from peripheral blood mononuclear cells, obtained in the third trimester of pregnancy. This chain's CDR3 is CAIPGTGGTEQFF. CDR3 in DNA: TGTGCCATCCCCGGGACAGGGGGCACTGAGCAGTTCTTC.